This TCR beta chain originates from a study of T cell changes during pregnancy in multiple sclerosis. Using immunoSEQ multiplex PCR, the repertoire was profiled, and TCRdb retains in-frame clones only, with some absent. The table has approximately 70,000 clones, around 92% seen once. The CDR3 contains 14 residues. The germline V and J ends were trimmed by 3 bases and 11 bases, with 19 bases remaining between them. Germline CDR1 SGHTA, CDR2 FQGNSA. The source is a female donor with multiple sclerosis, enrolled in a pregnancy study. This material consisted of peripheral blood, taken after pregnancy. This rearrangement joins TRBV7-2 to TRBJ1-1; D gene ambiguous. CDR3 in DNA: TGTGCCAGCAGCTTTCGCGGACTAAAGGGAGATGCTTTCTTT. Its translation is CASSFRGLKGDAFF. The full variable domain, its missing parts supplied by reference TRBV7-2 and TRBJ1-1, is GAGVSQSPSNKVTEKGKDVELRCDPISGHTALYWYRQSLGQGLEFLIYFQGNSAPDKSGLPSDRFSAERTGGSVSTLTIQRTQQEDSAVYLCASSFRGLKGDAFFGQGTRLTVV.